The rows below give T cell receptor beta chains drawn from one sample of a study of blood T cells in healthy people across ages. TCRdb reprocessed the 5' RACE reads via MiXCR and lists one record per CDR3 protein. The sample contains about 1.4 million distinct CDR3 sequences, almost 60% of which appear only once. The sample consisted of blood. Receptors originate from a young man in good health. Each CDR3 is given with its conserved first and last residue. D genes are given only for firm matches. Size values are once, few and many counts, or a class for expanded clones, and some rows have none.

j_call d_call clone_size v_call cdr3_nt cdr3_aa
TRBJ1-2 NA NA TRBV20-1 TGCAGTGCGAGCCGTACAGGGAAGTCTAACTATGGCCACACCTTC CSASRTGKSNYGHTF
TRBJ1-1 TRBD1 NA TRBV20-1 TGCAGTGCTAGAGGGGTAGAGACAGGGACCTATGAAGCTTTCTTT CSARGVETGTYEAFF
TRBJ2-5 NA NA TRBV28 TGTGCCAGCAGTCTGATCCAGGGGCTTGAGACCCAGTACTTC CASSLIQGLETQYF
TRBJ1-2 NA once TRBV15 TGTGCCACCAGCAGACCAGGGGTCGTTGACGGGGATAACTATGGCTACACCTTC CATSRPGVVDGDNYGYTF
TRBJ2-1 NA NA TRBV6-5 TGTGCCAGCAGTTACCAACTAGTTCCCGATGAGCAGTTCTTC CASSYQLVPDEQFF
TRBJ2-7 NA few TRBV20-1 TGCAGTGCGACCCGTCGGGGATTGTCCTACGAGCAGTACTTC CSATRRGLSYEQYF
TRBJ1-1 NA NA TRBV4-3 TGCGCCAGCAGCCAAGTGTCAGCCACTGAAGCTTTCTTT CASSQVSATEAFF
TRBJ2-4 NA NA TRBV2 TGTGCCAGCAGCTACAGGGCCCCGTACTTC CASSYRAPYF
TRBJ2-1 NA NA TRBV7-9 TGTGCCAGCAGCTTATATCAGGGTAACTCCTACAATGAGCAGTTCTTC CASSLYQGNSYNEQFF
TRBJ1-1 TRBD1 NA TRBV5-4 TGTGCCAGCACCCCCAGGGGACAGAGGGCTTTCTTT CASTPRGQRAFF
TRBJ2-7 NA NA TRBV6-1 TGTGCCAGCAGTGAAGCGGGCGACTACGAGCAGTACTTC CASSEAGDYEQYF